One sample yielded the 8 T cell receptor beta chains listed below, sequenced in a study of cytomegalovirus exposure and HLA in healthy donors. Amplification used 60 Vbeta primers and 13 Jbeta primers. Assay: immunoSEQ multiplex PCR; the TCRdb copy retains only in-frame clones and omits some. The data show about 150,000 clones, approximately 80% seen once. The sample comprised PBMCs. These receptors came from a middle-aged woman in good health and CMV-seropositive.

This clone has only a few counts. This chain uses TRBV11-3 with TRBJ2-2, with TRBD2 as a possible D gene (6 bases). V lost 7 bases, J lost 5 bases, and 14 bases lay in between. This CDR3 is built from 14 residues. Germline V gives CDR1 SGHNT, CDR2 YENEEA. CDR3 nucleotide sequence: TGTGCCAGCACCAAGGAGGGCCAGACCGGGGAGCTGTTTTTT. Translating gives CASTKEGQTGELFF.

In DNA, the CDR3 is TGTGCCAGCAGCGACCCGGGACAGGCGGAGAACTATGGCTACACCTTC. This sequence encodes CASSDPGQAENYGYTF. The rearrangement uses TRBV9 and TRBJ1-2; 8 nucleotides match TRBD1. CDR3 length equals 16 residues. Germline V gene sequence: CDR1 SGDLS, CDR2 YYNGEE. With 3 bases clipped from V and 2 bases from J, the junction kept 9 bases outside the gene matches.

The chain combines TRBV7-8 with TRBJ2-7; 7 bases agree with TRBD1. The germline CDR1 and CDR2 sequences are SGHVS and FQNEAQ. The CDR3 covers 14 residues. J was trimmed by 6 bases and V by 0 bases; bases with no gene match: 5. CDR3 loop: CASSLARTGSEQYF. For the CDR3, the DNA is TGTGCCAGCAGCTTAGCGCGGACAGGCAGCGAGCAGTACTTC. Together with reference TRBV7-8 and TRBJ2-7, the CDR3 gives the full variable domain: GAGVSQSPRYKVAKRGQDVALRCDPISGHVSLFWYQQALGQGPEFLTYFQNEAQLDKSGLPSDRFFAERPEGSVSTLKIQRTQQEDSAVYLCASSLARTGSEQYFGPGTRLTVT.

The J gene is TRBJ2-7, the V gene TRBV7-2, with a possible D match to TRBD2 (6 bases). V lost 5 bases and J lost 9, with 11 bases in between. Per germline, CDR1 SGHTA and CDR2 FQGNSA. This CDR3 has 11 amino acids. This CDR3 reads CASSPKGGQYF. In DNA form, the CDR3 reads TGTGCCAGCAGCCCAAAGGGAGGGCAGTACTTC. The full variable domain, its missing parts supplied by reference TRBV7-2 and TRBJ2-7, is GAGVSQSPSNKVTEKGKDVELRCDPISGHTALYWYRQSLGQGLEFLIYFQGNSAPDKSGLPSDRFSAERTGGSVSTLTIQRTQQEDSAVYLCASSPKGGQYFGPGTRLTVT.

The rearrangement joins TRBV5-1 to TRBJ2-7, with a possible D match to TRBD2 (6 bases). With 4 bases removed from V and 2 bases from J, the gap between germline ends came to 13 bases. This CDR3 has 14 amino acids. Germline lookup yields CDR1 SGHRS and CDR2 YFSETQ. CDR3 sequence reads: CASSIGRTTYEQYF. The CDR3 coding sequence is TGCGCCAGCAGCATAGGACGGACTACCTACGAGCAGTACTTC. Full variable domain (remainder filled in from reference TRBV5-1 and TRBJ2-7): KAGVTQTPRYLIKTRGQQVTLSCSPISGHRSVSWYQQTPGQGLQFLFEYFSETQRNKGNFPGRFSGRQFSNSRSEMNVSTLELGDSALYLCASSIGRTTYEQYFGPGTRLTVT.

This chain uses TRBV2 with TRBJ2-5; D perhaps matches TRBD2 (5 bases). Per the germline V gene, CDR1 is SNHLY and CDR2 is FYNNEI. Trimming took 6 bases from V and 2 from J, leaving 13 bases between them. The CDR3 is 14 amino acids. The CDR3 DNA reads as TGTGCCAGCAGCGGCCCGACTACACAAGAGACCCAGTACTTC. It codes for CASSGPTTQETQYF.

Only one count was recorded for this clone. The CDR3 is CASSYLAGEFYEQYF. CDR3 sequence (DNA): TGTGCCAGCAGCTATCTAGCGGGAGAGTTCTACGAGCAGTACTTC. The chain employs TRBV5-4 and TRBJ2-7; TRBD2 aligns across 10 bases. The CDR3 sequence is 15 residues long. CDR1 is SGHNT and CDR2 is YYREEE in the germline V gene (reference sequence). V trimming: 3 bases; J trimming: 3 bases; junction bases outside the gene matches: 6.

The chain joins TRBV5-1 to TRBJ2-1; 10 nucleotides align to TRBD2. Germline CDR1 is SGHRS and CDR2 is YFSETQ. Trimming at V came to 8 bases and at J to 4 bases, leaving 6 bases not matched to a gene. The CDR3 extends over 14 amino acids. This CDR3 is CASMTSGLYNEQFF. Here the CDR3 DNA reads TGCGCCAGTATGACTAGCGGGCTGTACAATGAGCAGTTCTTC.